Listed below are T cell receptor beta chains from one sample, sequenced in a study of blood T cell repertoires in COVID-19. TCRdb keeps only in-frame clones here, not all; method: immunoSEQ multiplex PCR. The sample holds around 260,000 clones, approximately 90% seen once. Specimen: PBMCs or T cells enriched from blood (not recorded which). The receptors here all came from a woman in her 30s who had recovered from COVID-19. The CDR3 runs from the conserved cysteine through the conserved F or W. A D gene is named only where the DNA matches it firmly. A clone size is listed for some rows: how often the clone was seen (once, few, many), or a class if it is expanded.

clone_size,d_call,v_call,j_call,cdr3_nt,cdr3_aa
.,.,TRBV5-4,TRBJ2-5,TGTGCCAGCAGCTCTACAGTGCAAGAGACCCAGTACTTC,CASSSTVQETQYF
.,.,TRBV28,TRBJ1-5,TGTGCCAGCAGGTCCGGTTTTGGTAATCAGCCCCAGCATTTT,CASRSGFGNQPQHF
.,TRBD2,TRBV20-1,TRBJ2-3,TGCAGTGCTAGTCATATGGTGGGAGGGATGGGCACAGATACGCAGTATTTT,CSASHMVGGMGTDTQYF
.,TRBD2,TRBV3-1/TRBV3-2,TRBJ2-2,TGTGCCAGCAGCCAAGACCCAAGGGCTAGCGGGAACACCGGGGAGCTGTTTTTT,CASSQDPRASGNTGELFF
.,.,TRBV4-3,TRBJ2-7,TGCGCCAGCAGCCAAGGGGGGCCACGCCGCCACGAGCAGTACTTC,CASSQGGPRRHEQYF
.,TRBD2,TRBV15,TRBJ2-7,TGTGCCACCAGCAGAGTTCTAGCGGGAGATTTCGAGCAGTACTTC,CATSRVLAGDFEQYF
.,TRBD2,TRBV18,TRBJ2-1,TGTGCCAGCTCACAACTCTCGTTAGCGGGAGGCCCCTACAATGAGCAGTTCTTC,CASSQLSLAGGPYNEQFF
.,.,TRBV28,TRBJ1-1,TGTGCCAGCAGTTTATGGGAGGGGTTCATGAACACTGAAGCTTTCTTT,CASSLWEGFMNTEAFF
once,.,TRBV3-1/TRBV3-2,TRBJ1-6,TGTGCCAGCAGCCACGGACGAGGGAATTCACCCCTCCACTTT,CASSHGRGNSPLHF
.,.,TRBV7-3,TRBJ2-7,TGTGCCAGCAGCTTGAGAGGGGGGGACATACCCCAGTTC,CASSLRGGDIPQF
once,.,TRBV18,TRBJ2-2,TGTGCCAGCTCTCCGGACAGTAAGAACACCGGGGAGCTGTTTTTT,CASSPDSKNTGELFF
few,TRBD1,TRBV4-3,TRBJ1-2,TGCGCCAGCAGCCAAGATAGGGGACAGGGCTTTAGCTATGGCTACACCTTC,CASSQDRGQGFSYGYTF
few,.,TRBV7-2,TRBJ1-1,TGTGCCAGCAGTCACCCCCAGGTAGGCAGCACTGAAGCTTTCTTT,CASSHPQVGSTEAFF
.,.,TRBV21-1,TRBJ2-3,TGTGCCAGCAGCAAAAAGGAGACTAGCCGCACAGATACGCAGTATTTT,CASSKKETSRTDTQYF
.,.,TRBV19,TRBJ1-1,TGTGCCAGTAGTGAAACCACAGGGAACACTGAAGCTTTCTTT,CASSETTGNTEAFF
.,.,TRBV18,TRBJ2-7,TGTGCCAGCTCACCAATGCAGCGTAACTCCTACGAGCAGTACTTC,CASSPMQRNSYEQYF
.,TRBD1,TRBV28,TRBJ1-2,TGTGCCAGCAGACCCGGGACAGGTTATGGCTACACCTTC,CASRPGTGYGYTF
.,.,TRBV6-5,TRBJ2-4,TGTGCCAGCAGTTCCCCCACGGTCGGAAACATTCAGTACTTC,CASSSPTVGNIQYF
.,.,TRBV7-3,TRBJ2-2,TGTGCCAGCAGCCCCGCCGGGGGGGAGCTGTTTTTT,CASSPAGGELFF
.,TRBD2,TRBV5-1,TRBJ2-1,TGCGCCAGCAGCTTGGCCGCGGGAGGGGTCGATGAGCAGTTCTTC,CASSLAAGGVDEQFF
.,TRBD1,TRBV7-2,TRBJ2-1,TGTGCCAGCAGGATTGCGACAGGGTCCCACAATGAGCAGTTCTTC,CASRIATGSHNEQFF
once,.,TRBV7-9,TRBJ1-1,TGTGCCAGCAGCCTTAGGGAGTTCGGGGCTGAAGCTTTCTTT,CASSLREFGAEAFF
few,.,TRBV13,TRBJ2-7,TGTGCCAGCAGCTTAGTCGGGGGTGGGTACGAGCAGTACTTC,CASSLVGGGYEQYF
.,.,TRBV7-2,TRBJ1-4,TGTGCCAGCAGCTTAGACCAGGACAGTGCAACTAATGAAAAACTGTTTTTT,CASSLDQDSATNEKLFF
.,.,TRBV10-2,TRBJ1-3,TGCGCCAGCAGCAGAGACAGCTCTGGAAACACCATATATTTT,CASSRDSSGNTIYF
.,TRBD1,TRBV5-1,TRBJ2-7,TGCGCCAGCAGCCAGGGACAGTTCTACGAGCAGTACTTC,CASSQGQFYEQYF
.,.,TRBV5-1,TRBJ2-1,TGCGCCAGCAGCCCCGGGATAGGGCCTACAAATGAGCAGTTCTTC,CASSPGIGPTNEQFF
.,TRBD1,TRBV2,TRBJ2-6,TGTGCCAGCAGTGAGTCGGGACAGTTAGGTGTCCTGACTTTC,CASSESGQLGVLTF
few,.,TRBV20-1,TRBJ2-5,TGCAGTGCTAATAATGCGGAGACCCAGTACTTC,CSANNAETQYF
.,TRBD1,TRBV15,TRBJ1-1,TGTGCCACCAGCAGAGATCTCATTGGGACAGGGAACACTGAAGCTTTCTTT,CATSRDLIGTGNTEAFF
.,.,TRBV27,TRBJ2-7,TGTGCCAGCAGTCGAACTAGTATAATCTACGAGCAGTACTTC,CASSRTSIIYEQYF
.,TRBD2,TRBV19,TRBJ2-1,TGTGCCAGTAGTATAGTCCCTAGCGGGAGTATCAATGAGCAGTTCTTC,CASSIVPSGSINEQFF
few,.,TRBV7-9,TRBJ2-1,TGTGCCAGCAGTAGGGGACATTACAATGAGCAGTTCTTC,CASSRGHYNEQFF
.,.,TRBV5-6,TRBJ1-2,TGTGCCAGCAGCCCGGGAGCTAACTATGGCTACACCTTC,CASSPGANYGYTF
.,TRBD1,TRBV5-1,TRBJ1-1,TGCGCCAGCAGCACCGGACAGGTGACGAACACTGAAGCTTTCTTT,CASSTGQVTNTEAFF
few,TRBD1,TRBV3-1/TRBV3-2,TRBJ1-2,TGTGCCAGCAGCCGGGGGGGACAGGGTCCCTATGGCTACACCTTC,CASSRGGQGPYGYTF
few,TRBD1,TRBV20-1,TRBJ2-1,TGCAGTGCTAGGACAGGGTATGAGCAGTTCTTC,CSARTGYEQFF
.,.,TRBV19,TRBJ1-5,TGTGCCAGTATATTCAGCCCGGGACACAACAATCAGCCCCAGCATTTT,CASIFSPGHNNQPQHF
.,.,TRBV19,TRBJ1-3,TGTGCCAGTAGTCTCTTAGGAAACACCATATATTTT,CASSLLGNTIYF
.,TRBD2,TRBV6-5,TRBJ2-1,TGTGCCAGCAGTTACCTAGCGGGAGCCTACAATGAGCAGTTCTTC,CASSYLAGAYNEQFF